This entry concerns a single TCR beta chain. Its antigen is not identified. The CDR3 extends over 14 amino acids. V gave up 5 bases and J gave up 5 bases; unmatched junction bases: 7. Germline CDR1 SGHTA, CDR2 FQGTGA. TCRdb redid the calling of the 5' RACE reads with MiXCR, one entry per CDR3 protein. Seen here are 45,000 to 55,000 distinct CDR3 sequences, about 25% observed once, and the top ten hold roughly 3%. Whole-study results and caveats: Larger-cohort validation covered only one TCR beta V-J rearrangement. Tumor memory CD4+ T cell TCR gene usage clustered with blood and lymph node memory CD4+ cells and lymph node naive CD4+ cells.

CD25-based Treg depletion was applied to purified naive CD4+ T cells. This chain links TRBV7-3 with TRBJ1-1; 8 bases line up with TRBD1. The sequence came from a female donor with breast cancer. The sequencing input was tumor-infiltrating naive CD4+ T cells sorted from the breast tumor. Documented subset: naive CD4+ T cells, CD4+CD45RA+CD25-. This chain's CDR3 is CASSPTTGVTEAFF. The CDR3 DNA sequence: TGTGCCAGCAGCCCCACGACAGGGGTAACTGAAGCTTTCTTT.